This TCR beta chain comes out of a study of blood T cells in healthy people across ages. Study-wide findings and caveats: The long-lived group displayed more naive CD4+ cells, plus higher diversity, than the aged donors did.

As concerns this clonotype: Antigen: not known.

The CDR3 is 14 residues long. V was trimmed by 6 bases and J by 2 bases, leaving 15 bases between them. Germline CDR1 is DFQATT and CDR2 is SNEGSKA (reference sequence). It was with a sample-barcoded 5' primer and a J-beta primer mix that a second PCR of roughly 6 to 11 cycles was run. MiXCR, run by TCRdb on the 5' RACE reads, gives a single entry per CDR3 protein. The table includes roughly 1.5 million distinct CDR3 sequences, 40% to 45% detected once. Sequencing was carried out using blood. This sequence joins TRBV20-1 and TRBJ2-3; possibly TRBD2 for D (6 bases). This sequence originates from a young woman in good health. CDR3 sequence (DNA): TGCAGTGCCAGGATGGCGGGGAACACAGATACGCAGTATTTT. This gives the protein CSARMAGNTDTQYF.